The rows below give T cell receptor beta chains drawn from one sample of a study of blood T cell repertoires in COVID-19. Sequenced by immunoSEQ multiplex PCR; TCRdb stores in-frame clones only, minus some. This table holds about 220,000 clones, 88% found once. Sample: PBMCs or T cells enriched from blood (not recorded which). The receptors were gathered from a woman in her fifties or sixties with acute COVID-19. The CDR3 runs from the conserved cysteine through the conserved F or W. Fields, in order: J gene, V gene, CDR3 length, clone size, D gene, CDR3 DNA, CDR3 protein. The D gene is left open where the match is weak. A row's size may be missing; if present it is once, few, many or a size class.

>TRBJ2-1|TRBV7-2|16|.|TRBD2
TGTGCCAGCAGCTTTTGGACCGGGACTAGCGGGGTAGAGCAGTTCTTC
CASSFWTGTSGVEQFF
>TRBJ1-2|TRBV27|13|.|.
TGTGCCAGCAGTCTACAGGGAGGGAAGGGCTACACCTTC
CASSLQGGKGYTF
>TRBJ2-7|TRBV4-1|18|.|TRBD2
TGCGCCAGCAGCCAAGATTGGGATTTAGCGGGGAGCTCCTACGAGCAGTACTTC
CASSQDWDLAGSSYEQYF
>TRBJ1-2|TRBV28|12|.|.
TGTGCCAGCAGTATCAGCCAGGGTGGCTACACCTTC
CASSISQGGYTF
>TRBJ2-1|TRBV7-3|15|.|.
TGTGCCAGCAGCCCCTCCGGAGTCCCACACAATGAGCAGTTCTTC
CASSPSGVPHNEQFF
>TRBJ2-3|TRBV27|12|.|TRBD1
TGTGCCAGCCGACAGGGCGCAGATACGCAGTATTTT
CASRQGADTQYF
>TRBJ1-5|TRBV6-1|15|.|.
TGTGCCAGCAGTGAAGTTCCGTCTAGCAATCAGCCCCAGCATTTT
CASSEVPSSNQPQHF
>TRBJ2-7|TRBV29-1|12|.|.
TGCAGCGCCGAGGAGGGCCCCTACGAGCAGTACTTC
CSAEEGPYEQYF
>TRBJ1-3|TRBV19|15|.|TRBD1
TGTGCCAGTGTGGGGACAGCAAACTCTGGAAACACCATATATTTT
CASVGTANSGNTIYF
>TRBJ2-3|TRBV9|15|.|TRBD2
TGTGCCAGCAGCGTGTCAGCGGGAGGGGCAGATACGCAGTATTTT
CASSVSAGGADTQYF
>TRBJ2-7|TRBV7-3|14|.|.
TGTGCCAGCAGCCGCATGGGGGGTCCCTACGAGCAGTACTTC
CASSRMGGPYEQYF
>TRBJ2-7|TRBV5-1|18|.|.
TGCGCCAGCAGCCTGGCGGCGGCTAGCGCCACTTACTCCTACGAGCAGTACTTC
CASSLAAASATYSYEQYF
>TRBJ2-1|TRBV18|15|.|.
TGTGCCAGCTCACCACCCCAAACAGACTACAATGAGCAGTTCTTC
CASSPPQTDYNEQFF
>TRBJ2-7|TRBV5-4|14|.|.
TGTGCCAGCAGCTTGAACGGGGATCAGTGGGAGCAGTACTTC
CASSLNGDQWEQYF
>TRBJ2-2|TRBV28|13|.|TRBD1
TGTGCCAGCAGCAACGGACAGGGTGGATGGCTGTTTTTT
CASSNGQGGWLFF
>TRBJ2-1|TRBV7-8|15|.|TRBD2
TGTGCCAGCAGCTCGGGAGGCCAAGGCTACAATGAGCAGTTCTTC
CASSSGGQGYNEQFF
>TRBJ1-5|TRBV6-2/TRBV6-3|15|.|TRBD1
TGTGCCAGCAGTTCAGGGGGCCATAGCAATCAGCCCCAGCATTTT
CASSSGGHSNQPQHF
>TRBJ1-6|TRBV6-5|14|once|TRBD1
TGTGCCAGCAGTCGCGGACAGGGGGATTCACCCCTCCACTTT
CASSRGQGDSPLHF
>TRBJ1-1|TRBV10-3|11|once|.
TGTGCCATCAGTGAGAGGGGTGAAGCTTTCTTT
CAISERGEAFF
>TRBJ2-1|TRBV7-3|15|.|TRBD2
TGTGCCAGCAGCTTGTCTAGCGGGAGGCACAATGAGCAGTTCTTC
CASSLSSGRHNEQFF
>TRBJ2-1|TRBV7-2|12|.|.
TGTGCCAGCAGCTTTGTCACTGTCGAGCAGTTCTTC
CASSFVTVEQFF
>TRBJ2-5|TRBV7-3|13|.|.
TGTACCAGCAGCCGCGGGACAGAAGAGACCCAGTACTTC
CTSSRGTEETQYF
>TRBJ2-2|TRBV30|20|.|TRBD2
TGTGCCTGGAGCCCCTCGGCCGAAGGGGAACTAGCGGGGGGGACCGGGGAGCTGTTTTTT
CAWSPSAEGELAGGTGELFF
>TRBJ1-4|TRBV4-3|15|few|TRBD1
TGCGCCAGCAGCCAAGCGGACAGGGGGTGGGAAAAACTGTTTTTT
CASSQADRGWEKLFF
>TRBJ2-3|TRBV5-1|18|.|TRBD2
TGCGCCAGCAGCCCCGGGACTAGCGGGATTCTTAGCACAGATACGCAGTATTTT
CASSPGTSGILSTDTQYF
>TRBJ1-2|TRBV11-2|13|.|TRBD1
TGTGCCAGCAGCCAAGACAGGGTGGCTGGCTACACCTTC
CASSQDRVAGYTF
>TRBJ1-5|TRBV6-9|16|.|.
TGTGCCAGCAGTCCCCCGGGAAGGGATAGCAATGGGCCCCAGCATTTT
CASSPPGRDSNGPQHF
>TRBJ2-2|TRBV19|17|.|.
TGTGCCAGTAGTAACCAACGACCGACTAGGAGGACCGGGGAGCTGTTTTTT
CASSNQRPTRRTGELFF
>TRBJ1-2|TRBV28|12|.|.
TGTGCCAGCCGAGGGCGGAACTATGGCTACACCTTC
CASRGRNYGYTF
>TRBJ1-5|TRBV19|13|few|.
TGTGCCAGTAGTAATCAGGGGCCCCAGCCCCAGCATTTT
CASSNQGPQPQHF
>TRBJ1-1|TRBV15|15|.|.
TGTGCCACCAGCAGTATGCCAGGGTCAGCGGGGGAAGCTTTCTTT
CATSSMPGSAGEAFF
>TRBJ2-1|TRBV7-3|17|.|TRBD2
TGTGCCAGCAGCCCCGGGGGGACTAGCGGGAGTTGGGGTGAGCAGTTCTTC
CASSPGGTSGSWGEQFF
>TRBJ1-6|TRBV19|13|.|.
TGTGCCAGTAGTATAGGGGGCAATTCACCCCTCCACTTT
CASSIGGNSPLHF
>TRBJ1-6|TRBV28|15|.|.
TGTGCCAGCAGTTTGAATACTGTGAATAATTCACCCCTCCACTTT
CASSLNTVNNSPLHF
>TRBJ2-7|TRBV9|12|.|.
TGTGCCAGCAGCCCCCGGGGCTACGAGCAGTACTTC
CASSPRGYEQYF
>TRBJ1-5|TRBV27|15|.|TRBD1
TGTGCCAGCAGTTCCACAGGGGAAATGGCTCAGCCCCAGCATTTT
CASSSTGEMAQPQHF